The 27 T cell receptor beta chains below were found in one sample sequenced in a study of chemoradiotherapy in HPV16-positive cancers. The data were produced by immunoSEQ multiplex PCR, yet TCRdb's version contains in-frame clones alone and is incomplete. Of just under 7,000 clones listed, 60% to 80% are singletons. Specimen collection occurred from a patient who underwent chemoradiotherapy. Receptors were obtained from a human donor with HPV-associated anogenital cancer.

The V and J genes are TRBV18 and TRBJ2-5; the D is unclear. The ends were cut back, 4 bases at V and 1 base at J, with 7 bases in the middle. Germline V gene data show CDR1 as KGHSH and CDR2 as LQKENI. The CDR3 extends over 13 amino acids. CDR3 coding DNA: TGTGCCAGCTCACTAGACATCCAAGAGACCCAGTACTTC. Translation gives CASSLDIQETQYF.

This clone has more than one count but fewer than ten. J is TRBJ1-1 and V is TRBV5-1; a possible D gene is TRBD1 (6 bases). Between the trimmed V and J ends, which lost 2 bases and 8 bases, there was a span of 16 bases. This CDR3 comprises 14 residues. Looked up from germline, CDR1 is SGHRS and CDR2 is YFSETQ. The CDR3 is CASSFSGGPLEAFF. DNA for the CDR3: TGCGCCAGCAGCTTTTCGGGGGGCCCCCTCGAAGCTTTCTTT.

The rearrangement joins TRBV30 to TRBJ1-5, with D tentatively TRBD1 (6 bases). The CDR3 contains 16 residues. V was cut by 4 bases and J by 2 bases, with 18 bases left in between. Per the germline V gene, CDR1 is GTSNPN and CDR2 is SVGIG (reference sequence). The DNA for the CDR3 is TGTGCCTGGACCCCGACAGGTAATAAGGGCAATCAGCCCCAGCATTTT. This sequence encodes CAWTPTGNKGNQPQHF.

This sequence joins TRBV15 and TRBJ1-4; no clear D. The CDR3 covers 12 residues. From germline, CDR1 is LNHNV and CDR2 YYDKDF (reference sequence). Deletions cut 7 bases from V and 7 bases from J, with 10 bases between. The chain's CDR3 is CATNPGGEKLFF. The CDR3 DNA follows: TGTGCCACCAACCCCGGCGGTGAAAAACTGTTTTTT.

This rearrangement joins TRBV7-8 to TRBJ2-7, with a weak D call TRBD2 (6 bases). The ends were cut back, 1 base at V and 0 bases at J, with 7 bases in the middle. This CDR3 is built from 14 residues. Per the germline V gene, CDR1 is SGHVS and CDR2 is FQNEAQ. The CDR3 reads CASSLDGSSYEQYF. CDR3 in DNA: TGTGCCAGCAGCTTAGACGGGAGCTCCTACGAGCAGTACTTC. The full variable domain, in which reference TRBV7-8 and TRBJ2-7 provide the parts outside the CDR3, is GAGVSQSPRYKVAKRGQDVALRCDPISGHVSLFWYQQALGQGPEFLTYFQNEAQLDKSGLPSDRFFAERPEGSVSTLKIQRTQQEDSAVYLCASSLDGSSYEQYFGPGTRLTVT.

This chain connects TRBV7-9 to TRBJ2-7; TRBD2 is a possible D gene (5 bases). The CDR3 extends over 14 amino acids. Germline V gene lookup returns CDR1 SEHNR and CDR2 FQNEAQ (reference sequence). V was shortened by 5 bases and J by 6 bases, with 17 bases between the two germline ends. CDR3 protein: CASSPNGMLSEQYF. CDR3 in DNA: TGTGCCAGCAGCCCAAACGGGATGTTGAGCGAGCAGTACTTC.

The genes are TRBV14 and TRBJ1-2, with D uncertain. Deletions cut 3 bases from V and 4 bases from J, with 15 bases between. The CDR3 has 15 amino acids. Looked up from germline, CDR1 is SGHDN and CDR2 is FVKESK. The chain's CDR3 is CASSQIGGEFYGYTF. CDR3 DNA sequence: TGTGCCAGCAGCCAGATAGGCGGCGAGTTCTATGGCTACACCTTC.

This clone was picked up a small number of times. The chain links TRBV29-1 to TRBJ2-7; no definite D call. Germline V gene data show CDR1 as SQVTM and CDR2 as ANQGSEA. The CDR3 has 14 amino acids. V shed 1 base and J shed 2 bases, with 12 bases lying between them. In DNA, the CDR3 is TGCAGCGTTGAAGCTCGGAAATCTCCCTACGAGCAGTACTTC. It yields the protein CSVEARKSPYEQYF.

The gene calls are TRBV7-6 and TRBJ2-5; 9 bases agree with TRBD1. The germline V gene encodes CDR1 SGHVS and CDR2 FNYEAQ. V shed 0 bases and J 5 bases; nucleotides not matched to a gene: 4. The CDR3 contains 15 residues. The CDR3, as DNA: TGTGCCAGCAGCTTAGCGCCGGACAGGGGCGAGACCCAGTACTTC. It codes for CASSLAPDRGETQYF.

The chain recombines TRBV13 with TRBJ2-7, with TRBD2 matching 12 bases. With V trimmed by 5 bases and J by 6 bases, 11 bases remained unmatched. This CDR3 contains 16 residues. Germline CDR1 reads PRHDT; CDR2 reads FYEKMQ (reference sequence). CDR3 in DNA: TGTGCCAGCAGCCCAAGCAGACTAGCGGGGGTCGGCGAGCAGTACTTC. Translated: CASSPSRLAGVGEQYF.

As DNA, the CDR3 is TGTGCCAGCAGTTCCGGGTCCACGCACTTTCAGTACTTC. Translation gives CASSSGSTHFQYF. This chain joins TRBV28 and TRBJ2-4; no reliable D call. CDR3 length equals 13 residues. Germline values: CDR1 MDHEN, CDR2 SYDVKM. V gave up 4 bases and J gave up 11 bases, with 15 bases separating them.

The V call is TRBV19, the J call TRBJ1-1, with D unclear. The CDR3 sequence is 13 residues long. V lost 5 bases and J 4 bases, leaving 11 bases between the germline ends. The germline gives CDR1 LNHDA, CDR2 SQIVND (reference sequence). The CDR3 nucleotides are TGTGCCAGTAGTTGGCTAGGGAGCACTGAAGCTTTCTTT. It encodes CASSWLGSTEAFF. The full variable domain, rest sourced from reference TRBV19 and TRBJ1-1, is DGGITQSPKYLFRKEGQNVTLSCEQNLNHDAMYWYRQDPGQGLRLIYYSQIVNDFQKGDIAEGYSVSREKKESFPLTVTSAQKNPTAFYLCASSWLGSTEAFFGQGTRLTVV.

The chain couples TRBV9 to TRBJ1-3; D unclear. CDR1 is SGDLS and CDR2 is YYNGEE in the germline V gene. This CDR3 is 15 amino acids long. The V and J ends lost 0 bases and 0 bases respectively, with 7 bases between them. The CDR3 DNA reads as TGTGCCAGCAGCGTAGATGGGAGCTCTGGAAACACCATATATTTT. Translating gives CASSVDGSSGNTIYF.

This clone was seen more than once but under ten times. This chain uses TRBV7-3 with TRBJ1-2; no clear D gene. Germline V gives CDR1 SGHTA, CDR2 FQGTGA. V dropped 1 base and J dropped 4 bases, with 10 bases sitting between them. This CDR3 has 14 amino acids. The CDR3 nucleotides read TGTGCCAGCAGCTTAAATAGTGTTAGCTATGGCTACACCTTC. Encoded protein: CASSLNSVSYGYTF.

The chain combines TRBV5-8 with TRBJ2-7; TRBD1 matches 7 bases. The CDR3 extends over 15 amino acids. From germline, CDR1 is SGHTS and CDR2 YDEGEE. V shed 1 base and J 2 bases; nucleotides not matched to a gene: 6. The CDR3 here is CASSLLPGGPYEQYF. The CDR3 DNA sequence: TGTGCCAGCAGCTTGTTACCAGGGGGTCCCTACGAGCAGTACTTC. The whole variable domain, remainder taken from reference TRBV5-8 and TRBJ2-7, is EAGVTQSPTHLIKTRGQQATLRCSPISGHTSVYWYQQALGLGLQFLLWYDEGEERNRGNFPPRFSGRQFPNYSSELNVNALELEDSALYLCASSLLPGGPYEQYFGPGTRLTVT.

This chain links TRBV5-1 with TRBJ2-3; tentatively, D is TRBD1 or TRBD2 (8 bases each). Germline values: CDR1 SGHRS, CDR2 YFSETQ. The CDR3 loop spans 20 amino acids. Deletions cut 1 base from V and 6 bases from J, with 30 bases between. The CDR3 is CASSLSSGTGTSGSRDTQYF. Written as DNA, the CDR3 is TGCGCCAGCAGCTTGAGTTCCGGGACAGGTACGAGCGGGAGTCGGGATACGCAGTATTTT. The whole variable domain, remainder taken from reference TRBV5-1 and TRBJ2-3, is KAGVTQTPRYLIKTRGQQVTLSCSPISGHRSVSWYQQTPGQGLQFLFEYFSETQRNKGNFPGRFSGRQFSNSRSEMNVSTLELGDSALYLCASSLSSGTGTSGSRDTQYFGPGTRLTVL.

The genes are TRBV5-4 and TRBJ2-7, with D perhaps TRBD1 or TRBD2 (5 bases each). Trimming cost V 4 bases and J 3 bases, with 14 bases left between them. Germline lookup yields CDR1 SGHNT and CDR2 YYREEE (reference sequence). This CDR3 contains 14 residues. CDR3: CASSGAGNHYEQYF. The CDR3 bases are TGTGCCAGCAGCGGGGCCGGGAACCACTACGAGCAGTACTTC.

DNA of the CDR3: TGTGCCACCAGCAGAGTGGGGGCCAGCAATCAGCCCCAGCATTTT. Amino acid sequence: CATSRVGASNQPQHF. The chain joins TRBV15 to TRBJ1-5; D may be TRBD1 (6 bases). V lost 1 base, J lost 1 base, and 8 bases lay in between. CDR3 length: 15 residues. The germline CDR1 and CDR2 sequences are LNHNV and YYDKDF (reference sequence).

The V call is TRBV16, the J call TRBJ1-2; no clear D gene. This CDR3 contains 15 residues. CDR1 and CDR2 (germline): KGHSY, FQNENV. V gave up 5 bases and J gave up 4 bases, with 17 bases separating them. Here the CDR3 DNA reads TGTGCCAGCAGCGGGGATGTTAGAAAGACCTATGGCTACACCTTC. Translation: CASSGDVRKTYGYTF.

The CDR3 spells CASSLYVTGANVLTF. CDR3 nucleotide sequence: TGTGCCAGCAGCTTGTATGTCACCGGGGCCAACGTCCTGACTTTC. The J gene is TRBJ2-6, the V gene TRBV5-8; D is uncertain. The CDR3 extends over 15 amino acids. Germline V gene data show CDR1 as SGHTS and CDR2 as YDEGEE. Trimming cost V 1 base and J 4 bases, with 9 bases left between them.

This chain joins TRBV11-2 and TRBJ1-1; D unresolved. The germline gives CDR1 SGHAT, CDR2 FQNNGV. V lost 3 bases to trimming and J lost 4 bases, with 12 bases between them. This CDR3 contains 14 residues. The CDR3: CASSLAGMGTEAFF. Here the CDR3 DNA reads TGTGCCAGCAGCTTGGCAGGCATGGGCACTGAAGCTTTCTTT.

This clone was observed a handful of times. This chain uses TRBV25-1 with TRBJ2-7, with 9 positions matching TRBD1. Germline assignment: CDR1 MGHDK and CDR2 SYGVNS. The CDR3 has 13 amino acids. Trimming took 6 bases from V and 1 from J; bases not matched to a gene: 1. CDR3 DNA: TGTGCCAGCAGGACAGGGGGGTCCTACGAGCAGTACTTC. Its protein product is CASRTGGSYEQYF.

The V and J genes are TRBV27 and TRBJ1-2; 10 bases agree with TRBD1. The CDR3 length is 15 residues. CDR1 is MNHEY, CDR2 SMNVEV, per germline (reference sequence). The ends lost 5 bases at V and 7 bases at J; junction bases unmatched: 10. This CDR3 reads CASSPLDRGWGGYTF. In DNA form, the CDR3 reads TGTGCCAGCAGTCCTTTGGACAGGGGGTGGGGTGGCTACACCTTC.

The chain carries TRBV5-5 and TRBJ1-4; 10 positions agree with TRBD1. Per the germline V gene, CDR1 is SGHKS and CDR2 is YYEKEE (reference sequence). The CDR3 contains 16 residues. J gave up 7 bases and V 2 bases, and 8 bases lay outside the gene matches. In DNA form, the CDR3 reads TGTGCCAGCAGCTTAAGACAGGGGGCTGGTAGTGAAAAACTGTTTTTT. Translation gives CASSLRQGAGSEKLFF.

The rearrangement uses TRBV4-2 and TRBJ2-5, with 10 bases that match TRBD1. The CDR3 spans 13 residues. Trimming at V came to 3 bases and at J to 5 bases, leaving 0 bases not matched to a gene. The germline V gene has CDR1 LGHNA and CDR2 YNFKEQ. In DNA, the CDR3 is TGTGCCAGCAGCCAGGACAGGGGGGAGACCCAGTACTTC. Amino acids: CASSQDRGETQYF.

This chain's CDR3 is CASSVRGSKSDTQYF. The CDR3 nucleotides are TGTGCCAGCAGCGTACGGGGTAGTAAGTCAGATACGCAGTATTTT. The chain couples TRBV9 to TRBJ2-3; D is perhaps TRBD2 (5 bases). CDR1 is SGDLS and CDR2 is YYNGEE in the germline V gene. V lost 1 base to trimming and J lost 4 bases, with 13 bases between them. There are 15 residues in the CDR3. Full variable domain (rest looked up from reference TRBV9 and TRBJ2-3): DSGVTQTPKHLITATGQRVTLRCSPRSGDLSVYWYQQSLDQGLQFLIQYYNGEERAKGNILERFSAQQFPDLHSELNLSSLELGDSALYFCASSVRGSKSDTQYFGPGTRLTVL.

In its sample, this clone was seen once. This chain connects TRBV19 to TRBJ2-1, with D tentatively TRBD2 (5 bases). Germline assignment: CDR1 LNHDA and CDR2 SQIVND (reference sequence). The CDR3 is 15 amino acids. Trimming removed 6 bases from V and 0 bases from J, with 12 bases in between. The CDR3 loop reads CASRRTRGSYNEQFF. DNA of the CDR3: TGTGCCAGTAGACGGACCCGGGGCTCCTACAATGAGCAGTTCTTC.